The present T cell receptor (beta chain) was sequenced within a study of regulatory T cells in long-lasting Graves disease. As to time point: newly diagnosed GD, antithyroid drugs for less than 3 months. PBMCs provided the RNA from which the TCR library was made. Library construction for TCR beta used iRepertoire HTBI primers and Arm-PCR of CDR3 regions. In TCRdb, the multiplex PCR reads were re-called with MiXCR into one record per CDR3 protein. The sample carries around 450,000 distinct CDR3 sequences, about 16% recorded once. The CDR3 is made up of 16 amino acids. With 5 bases clipped from V and 4 bases from J, the junction kept 12 bases outside the gene matches. Germline V gives CDR1 SGHAT, CDR2 FQDESV (reference sequence). This clonotype was recorded at least ten times. Separately, the same data were catalogued under a study of T cells in Graves' hyperthyroidism and ophthalmopathy.

The chain joins TRBV11-1 to TRBJ2-7, with 9 positions matching TRBD1. The material was peripheral blood mononuclear cells (PBMCs), obtained at new diagnosis, from a patient treated with antithyroid drugs. The sequence came from a woman between 25 and 40 years old with Graves disease. The CDR3 is CASSIDLGTGTYEQYF. In DNA form, the CDR3 reads TGTGCCAGCAGCATCGACCTGGGGACAGGGACTTACGAGCAGTACTTC.